This TCR beta chain was sequenced during a study of blood T cells in healthy people across ages. A second about 6 to 11 cycle PCR used barcoded and J-beta primers. TCRdb re-called the 5' RACE reads through MiXCR, storing one row per CDR3 protein. The data hold 1,300,000 or so distinct CDR3 sequences, with 45% to 70% observed a single time. Sequencing input: blood. The receptor was isolated from a man between 18 and 29 years old in good health.

This CDR3 is CASSHGGPQGSSSEQYF. CDR3 nucleotide sequence: TGCGCCAGCAGCCACGGGGGGCCTCAGGGGTCGTCGAGCGAGCAGTACTTC. The gene calls are TRBV4-1 and TRBJ2-7; TRBD2 is a possible D gene (7 bases). CDR3 length: 17 residues. The V end was cut by 3 bases, the J end by 6 bases, with 24 bases between. In germline, CDR1 is MGHRA, CDR2 YSYEKL.